Listed here are 21 T cell receptor beta chains from one sample, sequenced in a study of cytomegalovirus exposure and HLA in healthy donors. PCR used 60 Vbeta primers and 13 Jbeta primers. The protocol was immunoSEQ multiplex PCR, while the TCRdb copy is restricted to in-frame clones and leaves out a portion. The sample holds 150,000 to 200,000 clones, roughly 78% seen once. Source material: PBMCs. The receptors stem from a woman aged 25-40 years in good health and CMV-seronegative.

The sample holds one count of this clone. The chain joins TRBV5-4 to TRBJ2-3; tentatively, D is TRBD2 (6 bases). CDR1 and CDR2 from the germline V gene are SGHNT and YYREEE (reference sequence). This CDR3 contains 18 residues. V lost 0 bases and J 1 base, leaving 18 bases between the germline ends. The CDR3 is CASSLAGLMASGTDTQYF. The CDR3 DNA reads as TGTGCCAGCAGCTTGGCGGGACTGATGGCTTCTGGCACAGATACGCAGTATTTT. The variable domain in full, with the rest retrieved from reference TRBV5-4 and TRBJ2-3, is ETGVTQSPTHLIKTRGQQVTLRCSSQSGHNTVSWYQQALGQGPQFIFQYYREEENGRGNFPPRFSGLQFPNYSSELNVNALELDDSALYLCASSLAGLMASGTDTQYFGPGTRLTVL.

The chain joins TRBV7-9 to TRBJ2-1, with TRBD2 matching over 10 bases. Germline V gives CDR1 SEHNR, CDR2 FQNEAQ (reference sequence). With 1 base clipped from V and 10 bases from J, the junction kept 7 bases outside the gene matches. This CDR3 region has 15 residues. CDR3 nucleotides: TGTGCCAGCAGCTTAGAGGGGCTAGCGGGGGCCGAGCAGTTCTTC. Translation: CASSLEGLAGAEQFF. The variable domain in full, with the rest retrieved from reference TRBV7-9 and TRBJ2-1, is DTGVSQNPRHKITKRGQNVTFRCDPISEHNRLYWYRQTLGQGPEFLTYFQNEAQLEKSRLLSDRFSAERPKGSFSTLEIQRTEQGDSAMYLCASSLEGLAGAEQFFGPGTRLTVL.

This clone was seen only a few times. The V gene is TRBV28, the J gene TRBJ1-2, with D hard to call. The CDR3 has 15 residues. Germline V gene lookup returns CDR1 MDHEN and CDR2 SYDVKM. Trimming stripped 2 bases from V and 8 bases from J, with 18 bases between. CDR3 DNA: TGTGCCAGCAGTTTAAGTTCAGGAAGGAAAGGAGGCTACACCTTC. This encodes CASSLSSGRKGGYTF.

The CDR3 protein is CASSLAMETQYF. CDR3 coding DNA: TGCGCCAGCAGCTTGGCTATGGAGACCCAGTACTTC. The chain recombines TRBV5-1 with TRBJ2-5; no clear D. Trimming took off 0 bases at V and 5 bases at J, with 5 bases between the two ends. CDR1 and CDR2 from the germline V gene are SGHRS and YFSETQ. The CDR3 is made up of 12 amino acids.

The V call is TRBV9, the J call TRBJ2-1; 8 bases align to TRBD1. Germline lookup yields CDR1 SGDLS and CDR2 YYNGEE. The CDR3 has 15 residues. V lost 4 bases, J lost 1 base, and 4 bases stayed unmatched. This CDR3 is CASSMTGESYNEQFF. The CDR3 nucleotides read TGTGCCAGCAGCATGACAGGGGAGTCCTACAATGAGCAGTTCTTC.

V gene TRBV27 combines with J gene TRBJ1-5; 8 bases are shared with TRBD1. The germline gives CDR1 MNHEY, CDR2 SMNVEV (reference sequence). With V trimmed by 5 bases and J by 5 bases, 17 bases remained unmatched. The CDR3 length is 18 residues. The CDR3 DNA follows: TGTGCCAGCAGTAGGGGGAACAGGGGGTTGATAAGGGATCAGCCCCAGCATTTT. It translates to CASSRGNRGLIRDQPQHF.

The chain is built from TRBV12-5 and TRBJ1-6; 7 nucleotides match TRBD1. CDR1 and CDR2 (germline): LGHNT, FRNRAP. CDR3 size: 16 residues. V lost 2 bases to trimming and J lost 10 bases; unmatched junction nucleotides: 11. The CDR3 protein is CASGLLARQGRSPLHF. The CDR3, as DNA: TGTGCTAGTGGTTTGCTAGCCAGACAGGGCCGGTCACCCCTCCACTTT.

The chain has TRBV7-8 and TRBJ2-7; 7 bases agree with TRBD2. The length of the CDR3 is 14 residues. In germline, CDR1 is SGHVS, CDR2 FQNEAQ. The ends lost 7 bases at V and 3 bases at J; junction bases unmatched: 9. The DNA for the CDR3 is TGTGCCAGCACCTTGGGGGGGATGAACTACGAGCAGTACTTC. Its translation is CASTLGGMNYEQYF.

The rearrangement joins TRBV18 to TRBJ2-7; 8 nucleotides align to TRBD1. The junction had 14 bases not matched to a gene; V was cut back by 2 bases and J by 2 bases. Germline V gene data show CDR1 as KGHSH and CDR2 as LQKENI. The CDR3 sequence is 18 residues long. This CDR3 is CASSPLGFGTGPTYEQYF. The CDR3 coding sequence is TGTGCCAGCTCACCATTAGGTTTCGGGACAGGCCCTACCTACGAGCAGTACTTC.

The genes are TRBV9 and TRBJ1-1; weak D call: TRBD1 (6 bases). The length of the CDR3 is 14 residues. Germline CDR1 reads SGDLS; CDR2 reads YYNGEE. The V gene lost 0 bases and the J gene lost 7 bases, with 13 bases spanning the gap. This CDR3 reads CASSVGQGLSEAFF. CDR3 sequence (DNA): TGTGCCAGCAGCGTAGGGCAGGGGCTGAGTGAAGCTTTCTTT.

The chain links TRBV19 to TRBJ1-2; weak D call: TRBD1 (5 bases). Germline CDR1 is LNHDA and CDR2 is SQIVND (reference sequence). There are 13 residues in the CDR3. The V end was cut by 4 bases, the J end by 4 bases, with 10 bases between. CDR3 sequence (DNA): TGTGCCAGTAGTACGGACAATTTCTATGGCTACACCTTC. Translation gives CASSTDNFYGYTF.

The rearrangement uses TRBV29-1 and TRBJ2-3, with 8 bases matching TRBD1. This CDR3 contains 16 residues. Germline-derived CDR1 and CDR2 are SQVTM and ANQGSEA. V dropped 3 bases and J dropped 2; count of bases not matched to a gene: 10. CDR3 bases: TGCAGCGTTGACCGGGACAGGAGAAAATCCACAGATACGCAGTATTTT. Encoded protein: CSVDRDRRKSTDTQYF.

The chain carries TRBV6-5 and TRBJ2-7; 7 bases line up with TRBD1. The CDR3 runs 13 residues. Germline V lookup: CDR1 MNHEY, CDR2 SVGAGI. J lost 3 bases, V lost 6 bases, and 5 bases had no gene match. For the CDR3, the DNA is TGTGCCAGCAGCCAGACAGGGAACTACGAGCAGTACTTC. This gives the protein CASSQTGNYEQYF.

This chain uses TRBV2 with TRBJ1-5; 7 nucleotides align to TRBD1. The J segment lost 4 bases and the V segment lost 3 bases, leaving 6 bases of the junction unmatched. Germline V gives CDR1 SNHLY, CDR2 FYNNEI. There are 15 residues in the CDR3. The CDR3 bases are TGTGCCAGCAGTGATGACGGGACAGCTAATCAGCCCCAGCATTTT. This sequence encodes CASSDDGTANQPQHF.

The gene calls are TRBV20-1 and TRBJ1-3; unclear D gene. With 5 bases removed from V and 4 bases from J, the gap between germline ends came to 6 bases. Germline CDR1 DFQATT, CDR2 SNEGSKA (reference sequence). The CDR3 covers 11 residues. In DNA, the CDR3 is TGCAGTGCTCAACAGGGAAACACCATATATTTT. This codes for CSAQQGNTIYF.

The sample holds one count of this clone. The chain carries TRBV30 and TRBJ2-7, with D possibly being TRBD1 (5 bases). Trimming left V 1 base short and J 2 bases short, with 9 bases between. Per germline, CDR1 GTSNPN and CDR2 SVGIG (reference sequence). The CDR3 consists of 13 residues. The CDR3 nucleotides read TGTGCCTGGAGTGCCAGGGATGCCTACGAGCAGTACGTC. It yields the protein CAWSARDAYEQYV.

The chain uses TRBV7-6 and TRBJ2-2; weak D call: TRBD1 (5 bases). Germline V gives CDR1 SGHVS, CDR2 FNYEAQ. CDR3 size: 18 residues. Trimming removed 3 bases from V and 1 base from J, with 18 bases in between. The CDR3 reads CASSFLRWTPKNTGELFF. CDR3 sequence (DNA): TGTGCCAGCAGCTTCCTCCGTTGGACACCCAAGAACACCGGGGAGCTGTTTTTT.

The J gene is TRBJ1-5, the V gene TRBV28; weak D call: TRBD1 (5 bases). The germline V and J ends were trimmed by 5 bases and 4 bases, with 9 bases remaining between them. This CDR3 contains 13 residues. Germline V lookup: CDR1 MDHEN, CDR2 SYDVKM. Here the CDR3 DNA reads TGTGCCAGCAGTCCAACAGGTAATCAGCCCCAGCATTTT. It yields the protein CASSPTGNQPQHF.

The CDR3 is CASSLAITGFAGELFF. The CDR3 DNA is TGTGCCAGCAGCTTAGCTATAACAGGGTTCGCCGGGGAGCTGTTTTTT. This sequence joins TRBV11-2 and TRBJ2-2; weak D call: TRBD1 (6 bases). The CDR3 is made up of 16 amino acids. Germline assignment: CDR1 SGHAT and CDR2 FQNNGV. Trimming removed 1 base at V and 6 bases at J, with 15 bases between.

In this sample, this clone turned up once. The chain uses TRBV5-8 and TRBJ2-5, with a tentative D call TRBD1 (5 bases). The CDR3 sequence is 14 residues long. Germline V lookup: CDR1 SGHTS, CDR2 YDEGEE. Trimming removed 1 base from V and 5 bases from J, with 12 bases in between. The CDR3 DNA reads as TGTGCCAGCAGCTTGCCCCCCAGGGCGGAGACCCAGTACTTC. The encoded protein is CASSLPPRAETQYF.

J is TRBJ2-7 and V is TRBV10-1, with a tentative D call TRBD2 (5 bases). Germline V gene sequence: CDR1 WNHNN, CDR2 SYGVQD (reference sequence). Trimming removed 6 bases from V and 6 bases from J, with 12 bases in between. The CDR3 has 12 amino acids. The CDR3 DNA sequence: TGCGCCAGCAGCCCTTCGGGGAGCGAGCAGTACTTC. It encodes CASSPSGSEQYF.